The 3 T cell receptor beta chains in this list originate from one sample, sequenced in a study of T cells after posttransplantation cyclophosphamide (dated by TCRdb to the mid-2010s). Receptor libraries were prepared by the immunoSEQ multiplex PCR assay. TCRdb stores this immuneACCESS table with in-frame sequences only. Part of the clones is absent; in the studies checked, under half of the shortfall reflects unresolved V genes, and no reason is known for the rest. In this sample the table shows almost 35,000 clones, and no singletons are among them. The leading ten clones occupy roughly 6.7% of the sample. The sample taken for sequencing was PBMCs. The origin of the receptors is a woman aged 50 to 60 in good health and a related stem cell transplant donor.

This clone was seen a handful of times. The chain is built from TRBV30 and TRBJ1-4, with D perhaps TRBD1 (5 bases). CDR3 length: 20 residues. The V gene lost 2 bases and the J gene lost 9 bases, with 34 bases spanning the gap. Germline lookup yields CDR1 GTSNPN and CDR2 SVGIG (reference sequence). DNA of the CDR3: TGTGCCTGGAGTACGAACCCCTACAGGTTCGGCATGCCCGTGCCCCAAAAACTGTTTTTT. Translated, it gives CAWSTNPYRFGMPVPQKLFF.

The chain recombines TRBV9 with TRBJ2-3; tentative D call: TRBD1 (5 bases). The V end lost 4 bases, the J end lost 1 base, and 13 bases lay between the germline ends. CDR3 length: 15 residues. Germline lookup yields CDR1 SGDLS and CDR2 YYNGEE. The DNA of the CDR3 is TGTGCCAGCAGCTCCCGACAGTCTGGCACAGATACGCAGTATTTT. Amino acid sequence: CASSSRQSGTDTQYF.

This sequence joins TRBV7-9 and TRBJ2-5; 7 bases agree with TRBD1. Germline V CDR1 and CDR2: SEHNR, FQNEAQ (reference sequence). The J segment lost 5 bases and the V segment lost 7 bases, leaving 13 bases of the junction unmatched. The CDR3 loop spans 15 amino acids. CDR3 sequence reads: CASTNTGDVRETQYF. CDR3 coding DNA: TGTGCCAGCACCAACACAGGGGACGTCCGGGAGACCCAGTACTTC.